The clone carrying this T cell receptor beta chain was counted many times. TCRdb recomputed calls from the RT-PCR reads with MiXCR, one row per CDR3 protein. In the table there are under 800,000 distinct CDR3 sequences, roughly 14% of which are singletons. CDR1 and CDR2 from the germline V gene are MGHRA and YSYEKL. Deletions cut 1 base from V and 1 base from J, with 5 bases between. This CDR3 has 14 amino acids. This sample is drawn from a study of response to subunit inactivated influenza vaccine. The chain couples TRBV4-1 to TRBJ1-5; D is unclear. The TCR was taken from a man aged 50 or older who received an inactivated influenza vaccine. Sequencing was performed on PBMCs from blood, taken 14 days before vaccination. The CDR3 is CASSQGLSNQPQHF. The CDR3 DNA sequence: TGCGCCAGCAGCCAAGGACTGAGCAATCAGCCCCAGCATTTT.